This TCR beta chain was retrieved from a study of blood T cells in healthy people across ages. General study points: Samples with more naive T cells showed higher observed beta diversity.

Through a sample-barcoded 5' primer and a J-beta primer mix, a second PCR was run for roughly 7 to 11 cycles. From the 5' RACE reads, TCRdb called clonotypes with MiXCR, one entry per CDR3 protein. The table lists 1.5 million or so distinct CDR3 sequences, around 40% of them singletons, with approximately 4.1% in the top ten. CDR3 size: 13 residues. Trimming stripped 5 bases from V and 11 bases from J, with 18 bases between. Germline loops: CDR1 MNHEY, CDR2 SVGEGT. Comment on this clonotype: Its target is unknown.

The clonotype originates from a young woman in good health. The J gene is TRBJ2-5, the V gene TRBV6-2 or TRBV6-3, with a weak D call TRBD2 (5 bases). Sequencing was performed on blood. CDR3 loop: CASSKPEGNEQYF. CDR3 bases: TGTGCCAGCAGTAAGCCCGAGGGAAATGAGCAGTACTTC.